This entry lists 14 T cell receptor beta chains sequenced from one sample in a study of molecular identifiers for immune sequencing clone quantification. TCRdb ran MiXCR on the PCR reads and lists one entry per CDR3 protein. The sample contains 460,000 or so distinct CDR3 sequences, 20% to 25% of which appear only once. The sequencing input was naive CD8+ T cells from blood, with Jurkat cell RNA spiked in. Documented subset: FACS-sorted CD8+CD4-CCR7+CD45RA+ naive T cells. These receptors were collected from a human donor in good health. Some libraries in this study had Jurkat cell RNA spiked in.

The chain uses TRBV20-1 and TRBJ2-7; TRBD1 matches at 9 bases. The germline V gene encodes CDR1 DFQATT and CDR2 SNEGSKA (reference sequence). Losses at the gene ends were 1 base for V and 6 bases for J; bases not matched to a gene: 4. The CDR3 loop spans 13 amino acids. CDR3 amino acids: CSARGGTGPEQYF. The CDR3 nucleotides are TGCAGTGCTAGAGGGGGGACAGGGCCCGAGCAGTACTTC.

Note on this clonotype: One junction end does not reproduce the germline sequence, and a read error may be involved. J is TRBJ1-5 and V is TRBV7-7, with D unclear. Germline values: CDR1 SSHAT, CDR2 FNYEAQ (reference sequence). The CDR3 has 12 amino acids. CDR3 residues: CASSRAWSPQHF. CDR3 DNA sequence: TGTGCTAGCAGCCGGGCTTGGTCGCCCCAGCATTTT.

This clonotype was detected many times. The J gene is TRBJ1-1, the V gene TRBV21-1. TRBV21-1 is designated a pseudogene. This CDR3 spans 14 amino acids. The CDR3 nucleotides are TGTGCCAGCAGCCCCCAAGGATTGAGGACTGAAGCTTTCTTT. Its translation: CASSPQGLRTEAFF.

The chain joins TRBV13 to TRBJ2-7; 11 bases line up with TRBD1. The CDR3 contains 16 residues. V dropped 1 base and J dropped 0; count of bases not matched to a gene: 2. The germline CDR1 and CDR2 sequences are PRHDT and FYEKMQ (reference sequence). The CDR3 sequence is CASSLEGTGGSYEQYF. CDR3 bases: TGTGCCAGCAGCTTAGAAGGGACAGGGGGCTCCTACGAGCAGTACTTC.

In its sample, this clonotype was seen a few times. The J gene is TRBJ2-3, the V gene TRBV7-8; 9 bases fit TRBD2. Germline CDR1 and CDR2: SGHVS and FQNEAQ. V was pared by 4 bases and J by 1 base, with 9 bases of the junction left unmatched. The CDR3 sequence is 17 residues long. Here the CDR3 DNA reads TGTGCCAGCAGCTCCCCTGCAGCGGGGGGCCGCACAGATACGCAGTATTTT. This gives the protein CASSSPAAGGRTDTQYF.

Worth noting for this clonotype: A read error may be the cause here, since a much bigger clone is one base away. CDR3 DNA: TGTGCCAGCAAGACGGACAGTTACATGTACAATGAGCAGCTCTTC. Protein product: CASKTDSYMYNEQLF. The rearrangement joins TRBV7-2 to TRBJ2-1, with D possibly being TRBD1 (6 bases). The CDR3 runs to 15 residues. Germline loops: CDR1 SGHTA, CDR2 FQGNSA.

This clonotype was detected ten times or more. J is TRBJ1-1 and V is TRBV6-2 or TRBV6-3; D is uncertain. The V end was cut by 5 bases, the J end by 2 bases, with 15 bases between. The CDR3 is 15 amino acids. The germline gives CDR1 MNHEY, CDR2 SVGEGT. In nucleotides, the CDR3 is TGTGCCAGCAGTCTTTGGACTGGCGGCAACACTGAAGCTTTCTTT. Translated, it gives CASSLWTGGNTEAFF.

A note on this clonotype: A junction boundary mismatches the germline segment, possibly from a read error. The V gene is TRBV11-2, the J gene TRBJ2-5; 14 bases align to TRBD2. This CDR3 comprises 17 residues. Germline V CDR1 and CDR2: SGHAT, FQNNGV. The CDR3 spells CVSSPGTSGSMRETQYF. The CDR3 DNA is TGTGTCAGCAGCCCTGGGACTAGCGGGAGTATGCGAGAGACCCAGTACTTC. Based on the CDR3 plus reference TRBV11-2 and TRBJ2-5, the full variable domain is EAGVAQSPRYKIIEKRQSVAFWCNPISGHATLYWYQQILGQGPKLLIQFQNNGVVDDSQLPKDRFSAERLKGVDSTLKIQPAKLEDSAVYLCVSSPGTSGSMRETQYFGPGTRLLVL.

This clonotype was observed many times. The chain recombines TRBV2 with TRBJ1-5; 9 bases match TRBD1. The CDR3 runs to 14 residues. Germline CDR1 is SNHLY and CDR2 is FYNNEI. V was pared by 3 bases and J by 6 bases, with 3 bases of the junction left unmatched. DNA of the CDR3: TGTGCCAGCAGTGAGGGACAGGGCACTCAGCCCCAGCATTTT. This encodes CASSEGQGTQPQHF.

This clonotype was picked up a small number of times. The DNA for the CDR3 is TGCGCCAGCAGCTTGAAGCGGGGAATTCTCTACGAGCAGTACTTC. It encodes CASSLKRGILYEQYF. The chain couples TRBV5-1 to TRBJ2-7; TRBD2 matches 7 bases. The trim removed 1 base at V and 3 bases at J, leaving 7 bases unmatched. Germline values: CDR1 SGHRS, CDR2 YFSETQ. CDR3 length: 15 residues.

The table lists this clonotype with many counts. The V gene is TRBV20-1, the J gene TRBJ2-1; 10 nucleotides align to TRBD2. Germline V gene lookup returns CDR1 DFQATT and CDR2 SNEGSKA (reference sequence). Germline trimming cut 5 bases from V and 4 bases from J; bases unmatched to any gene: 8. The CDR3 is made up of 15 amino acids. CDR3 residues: CSAPSLAGVYNEQFF. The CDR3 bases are TGCAGTGCTCCATCCCTAGCGGGAGTTTACAATGAGCAGTTCTTC.

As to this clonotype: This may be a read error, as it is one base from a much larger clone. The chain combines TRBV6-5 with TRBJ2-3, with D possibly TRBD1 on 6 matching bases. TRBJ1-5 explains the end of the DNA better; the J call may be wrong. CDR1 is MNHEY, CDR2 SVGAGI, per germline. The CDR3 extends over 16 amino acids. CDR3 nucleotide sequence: TGTGCCAGCAGTTACTCGACAGGCTACCCCCCAGATACGCAGCATTTT. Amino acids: CASSYSTGYPPDTQHF.

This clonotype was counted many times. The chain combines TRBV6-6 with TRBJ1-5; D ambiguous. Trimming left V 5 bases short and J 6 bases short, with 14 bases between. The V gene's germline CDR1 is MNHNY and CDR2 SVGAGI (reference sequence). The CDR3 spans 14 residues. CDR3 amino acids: CASSPSGGSQPQHF. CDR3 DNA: TGTGCCAGCAGTCCTTCGGGTGGGAGTCAGCCCCAGCATTTT.

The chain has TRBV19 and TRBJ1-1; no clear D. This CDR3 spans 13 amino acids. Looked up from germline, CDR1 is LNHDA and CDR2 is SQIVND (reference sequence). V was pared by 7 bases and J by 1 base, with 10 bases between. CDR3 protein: CASKTASNTEAFF. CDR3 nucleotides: TGTGCCAGTAAAACCGCCTCGAACACTGAAGCTTTCTTT. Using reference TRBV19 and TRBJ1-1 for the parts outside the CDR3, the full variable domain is DGGITQSPKYLFRKEGQNVTLSCEQNLNHDAMYWYRQDPGQGLRLIYYSQIVNDFQKGDIAEGYSVSREKKESFPLTVTSAQKNPTAFYLCASKTASNTEAFFGQGTRLTVV.